The clone carrying this TCR beta chain was seen only once. The data stem from a study of blood T cell repertoires in COVID-19. Study information: In each case, the material was cDNA or gDNA derived from T cells, B-cell-depleted T cells, or PBMCs.

Original processing notes: Reference gene primers were amplified, and this amplification served to estimate nucleated cell counts. Only in-frame clones appear in the TCRdb table, and some are missing; sequencing was by immunoSEQ multiplex PCR. That table is the source of V, J and clone size, and D and trimming were worked out from the DNA. This table has about 74,000 clones, about 88% appearing once. There are 12 residues in the CDR3. Germline V lookup: CDR1 SQVTM, CDR2 ANQGSEA. The V segment lost 6 bases and the J segment 3 bases; nucleotides outside the gene matches: 4. This sequence was found in a man aged 70-80 years with active or convalescent COVID-19. Sequencing was carried out using peripheral blood. This chain joins TRBV29-1 and TRBJ1-2; 7 bases are a match to TRBD1. The CDR3 DNA reads as TGCAGCGTGCAAGGGGGCGACTATGGCTACACCTTC. Protein sequence: CSVQGGDYGYTF.